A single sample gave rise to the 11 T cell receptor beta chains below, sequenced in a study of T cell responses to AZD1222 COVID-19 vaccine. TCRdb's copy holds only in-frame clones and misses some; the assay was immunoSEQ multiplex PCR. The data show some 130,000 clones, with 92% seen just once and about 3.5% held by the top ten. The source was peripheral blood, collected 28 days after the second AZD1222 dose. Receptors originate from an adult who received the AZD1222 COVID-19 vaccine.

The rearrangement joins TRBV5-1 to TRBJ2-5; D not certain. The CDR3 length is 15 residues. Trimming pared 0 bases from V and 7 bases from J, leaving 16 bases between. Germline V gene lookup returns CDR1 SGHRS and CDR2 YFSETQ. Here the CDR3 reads CASSLEAGQVRTQYF. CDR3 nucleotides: TGCGCCAGCAGCTTGGAGGCAGGCCAAGTGCGGACCCAGTACTTC.

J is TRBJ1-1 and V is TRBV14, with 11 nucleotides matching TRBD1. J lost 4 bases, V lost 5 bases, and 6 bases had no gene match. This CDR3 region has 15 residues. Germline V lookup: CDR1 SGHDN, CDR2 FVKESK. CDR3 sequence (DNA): TGTGCCAGCAGCTACTCCGGGACAGGGGGCACTGAAGCTTTCTTT. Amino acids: CASSYSGTGGTEAFF.

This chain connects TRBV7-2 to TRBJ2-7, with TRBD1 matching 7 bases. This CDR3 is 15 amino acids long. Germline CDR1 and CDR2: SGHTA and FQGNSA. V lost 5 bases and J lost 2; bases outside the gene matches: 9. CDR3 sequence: CASSQGTAPAYEQYF. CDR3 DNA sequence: TGTGCCAGCAGCCAGGGGACAGCTCCTGCCTACGAGCAGTACTTC.

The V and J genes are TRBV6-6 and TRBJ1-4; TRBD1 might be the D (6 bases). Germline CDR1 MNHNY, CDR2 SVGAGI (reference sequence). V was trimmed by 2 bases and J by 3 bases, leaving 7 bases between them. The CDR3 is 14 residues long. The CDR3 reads CASSYGGSNEKLFF. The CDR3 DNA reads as TGTGCCAGCAGTTACGGGGGCTCTAATGAAAAACTGTTTTTT.

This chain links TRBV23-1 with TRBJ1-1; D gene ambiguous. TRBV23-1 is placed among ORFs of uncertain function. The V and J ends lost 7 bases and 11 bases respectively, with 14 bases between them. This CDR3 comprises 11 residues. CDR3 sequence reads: CASTPKSRAFF. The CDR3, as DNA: TGCGCCAGCACGCCAAAATCTAGGGCTTTCTTT.

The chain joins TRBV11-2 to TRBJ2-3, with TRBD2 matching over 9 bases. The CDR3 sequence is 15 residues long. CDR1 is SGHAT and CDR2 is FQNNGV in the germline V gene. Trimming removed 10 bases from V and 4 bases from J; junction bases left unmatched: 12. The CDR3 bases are TGTGCCATACTAGCGGGCCCCCCTGGGGCAGATACGCAGTATTTT. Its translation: CAILAGPPGADTQYF.

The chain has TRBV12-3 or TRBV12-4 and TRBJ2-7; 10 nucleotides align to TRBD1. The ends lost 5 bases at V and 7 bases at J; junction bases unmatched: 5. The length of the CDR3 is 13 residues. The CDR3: CASSLRTGGEQYF. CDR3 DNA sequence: TGTGCCAGCAGTCTGCGGACAGGGGGAGAGCAGTACTTC.

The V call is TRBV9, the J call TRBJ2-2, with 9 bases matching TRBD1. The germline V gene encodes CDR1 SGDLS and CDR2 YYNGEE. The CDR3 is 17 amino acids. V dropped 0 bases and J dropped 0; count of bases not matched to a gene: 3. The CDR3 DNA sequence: TGTGCCAGCAGCGTAGGGGGACAGGGCGCGAACACCGGGGAGCTGTTTTTT. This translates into CASSVGGQGANTGELFF.

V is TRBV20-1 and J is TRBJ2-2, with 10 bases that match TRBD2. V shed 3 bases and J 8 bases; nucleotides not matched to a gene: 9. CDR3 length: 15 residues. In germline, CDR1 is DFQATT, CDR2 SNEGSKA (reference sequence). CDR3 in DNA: TGCAGTGCTAGTTGGGCTAGCGGGAGTCGGGGGGAGCTGTTTTTT. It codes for CSASWASGSRGELFF.

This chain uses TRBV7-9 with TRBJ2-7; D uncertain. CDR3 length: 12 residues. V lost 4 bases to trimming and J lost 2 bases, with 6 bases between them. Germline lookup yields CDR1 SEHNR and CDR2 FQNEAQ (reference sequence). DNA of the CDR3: TGTGCCAGCAGCTCCATAACCTACGAGCAGTACTTC. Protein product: CASSSITYEQYF.

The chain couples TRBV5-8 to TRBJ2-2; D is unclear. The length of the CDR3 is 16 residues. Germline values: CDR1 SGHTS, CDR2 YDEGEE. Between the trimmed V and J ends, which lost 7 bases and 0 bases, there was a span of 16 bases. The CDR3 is CASESSTGANTGELFF. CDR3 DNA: TGTGCCAGCGAATCCTCTACGGGCGCGAACACCGGGGAGCTGTTTTTT.